These 19 T cell receptor beta chains were all obtained from the same sample, sequenced in a study of chemoradiotherapy in HPV16-positive cancers. TCRdb's copy holds only in-frame clones and misses some; the assay was immunoSEQ multiplex PCR. This table holds a few thousand clones, more than 85% found once. Sequenced here: tumor tissue, sampled from a patient who underwent chemoradiotherapy. These receptor sequences come from a human donor with HPV-associated anogenital cancer.

This clone was seen a few times. CDR3 amino acids: CASSQVAGLAQYF. The CDR3 nucleotides are TGCGCCAGCAGCCAAGTCGCCGGGCTAGCCCAGTACTTC. V usage is TRBV4-3 and J usage is TRBJ2-4; maybe TRBD2 (5 bases). CDR1 LGHNA and CDR2 YSLEER come from the germline V gene. V was trimmed by 1 base and J by 13 bases, leaving 14 bases between them. This CDR3 is 13 amino acids long.

The chain uses TRBV28 and TRBJ1-2, with D hard to call. The CDR3 totals 12 residues. Germline assignment: CDR1 MDHEN and CDR2 SYDVKM. With 3 bases removed from V and 2 bases from J, the gap between germline ends came to 4 bases. The CDR3 DNA sequence: TGTGCCAGCAGTTTTCAAAACTATGGCTACACCTTC. Protein sequence: CASSFQNYGYTF.

V gene TRBV19 combines with J gene TRBJ2-2; 8 nucleotides align to TRBD2. The V segment lost 1 base and the J segment 2 bases; nucleotides outside the gene matches: 3. CDR1 LNHDA and CDR2 SQIVND come from the germline V gene (reference sequence). The length of the CDR3 is 16 residues. The CDR3 coding sequence is TGTGCCAGTAGTATAGGGAGCGGGAGAAACACCGGGGAGCTGTTTTTT. Amino acids: CASSIGSGRNTGELFF.

This chain uses TRBV7-8 with TRBJ2-1; perhaps D is TRBD1 or TRBD2 (5 bases each). V was shortened by 3 bases and J by 8 bases, with 11 bases between the two germline ends. Per germline, CDR1 SGHVS and CDR2 FQNEAQ. The CDR3 runs 13 residues. CDR3 sequence reads: CASSFTRGDEQFF. CDR3 nucleotides: TGTGCCAGCAGCTTTACTAGGGGCGATGAGCAGTTCTTC.

This chain connects TRBV7-2 to TRBJ1-1; 8 bases are a match to TRBD1. J lost 4 bases, V lost 2 bases, and 6 bases had no gene match. Germline assignment: CDR1 SGHTA and CDR2 FQGNSA. The length of the CDR3 is 15 residues. This CDR3 reads CASSLTGQGSTEAFF. In DNA form, the CDR3 reads TGTGCCAGCAGCTTAACTGGACAGGGCAGCACTGAAGCTTTCTTT.

The chain joins TRBV7-9 to TRBJ2-1; tentative D call: TRBD2 (6 bases). The CDR3 has 17 residues. Trimming removed 5 bases at V and 1 base at J, with 18 bases between. The germline V gene has CDR1 SEHNR and CDR2 FQNEAQ (reference sequence). The CDR3 DNA follows: TGTGCCAGCAGCCTCGCGGTCGGGACTGATTCCTACAATGAGCAGTTCTTC. Translation: CASSLAVGTDSYNEQFF.

The genes are TRBV9 and TRBJ2-1, with TRBD1 as a possible D gene (6 bases). The CDR3 runs to 13 residues. Germline CDR1 reads SGDLS; CDR2 reads YYNGEE. V was trimmed by 2 bases and J by 5 bases, leaving 8 bases between them. The CDR3 coding sequence is TGTGCCAGCAGCGTGCGGACAGACAATGAGCAGTTCTTC. Encoded protein: CASSVRTDNEQFF.

The table lists this clone with a count of one. This chain links TRBV7-9 with TRBJ2-3; D gene unclear. This CDR3 is 16 amino acids long. V gave up 4 bases and J gave up 0 bases, with 14 bases separating them. Germline CDR1 reads SEHNR; CDR2 reads FQNEAQ (reference sequence). The CDR3 region is CASSSTRLGSTDTQYF. CDR3 nucleotides: TGTGCCAGCAGCTCAACCCGCCTTGGGAGCACAGATACGCAGTATTTT.

The rearrangement links TRBV7-2 to TRBJ2-1, with 8 bases lining up with TRBD2. The CDR3 is 16 residues long. Trimming removed 0 bases from V and 2 bases from J; junction bases left unmatched: 3. In germline, CDR1 is SGHTA, CDR2 FQGNSA. CDR3 loop: CASSLAGAGAYNEQFF. The DNA for the CDR3 is TGTGCCAGCAGCTTAGCCGGAGCGGGAGCCTACAATGAGCAGTTCTTC.

This clone was seen once. The chain couples TRBV11-2 to TRBJ1-1, with 7 bases matching TRBD1. This CDR3 has 15 amino acids. After removal of 8 bases from V and 1 base from J, the junction contained 10 bases not matched to a gene. Germline lookup yields CDR1 SGHAT and CDR2 FQNNGV. CDR3 coding DNA: TGTGCCAGCGGAAGACCGGGACAGCGGAACACTGAAGCTTTCTTT. This translates into CASGRPGQRNTEAFF.

The V gene is TRBV7-2, the J gene TRBJ2-2, with a tentative D call TRBD2 (5 bases). This CDR3 is 15 amino acids long. CDR1 and CDR2 (germline): SGHTA, FQGNSA. V was shortened by 5 bases and J by 6 bases, with 16 bases between the two germline ends. The CDR3 DNA is TGTGCCAGCAGCCCCCGACGGAGGCCGGCCGGGGAGCTGTTTTTT. This gives the protein CASSPRRRPAGELFF.

The table lists this clone with a count of one. This chain connects TRBV7-3 to TRBJ2-3; 10 bases fit TRBD1. The length of the CDR3 is 14 residues. Trimming removed 3 bases from V and 4 bases from J; junction bases left unmatched: 1. Per germline, CDR1 SGHTA and CDR2 FQGTGA. The DNA for the CDR3 is TGTGCCAGCAGCTTCGGGACAGGGGCAGATACGCAGTATTTT. Translating it yields CASSFGTGADTQYF.

The chain employs TRBV7-9 and TRBJ2-2; 9 nucleotides agree with TRBD1. The CDR3 is made up of 18 amino acids. CDR1 SEHNR and CDR2 FQNEAQ come from the germline V gene (reference sequence). Germline trimming cut 0 bases from V and 4 bases from J; bases unmatched to any gene: 9. CDR3 sequence: CASSLALVQGAFTGELFF. CDR3 sequence (DNA): TGTGCCAGCAGCTTAGCGTTGGTACAGGGGGCTTTCACCGGGGAGCTGTTTTTT.

The J gene is TRBJ2-7, the V gene TRBV5-6, with D possibly TRBD1 on 5 matching bases. CDR3 length: 12 residues. V was trimmed by 3 bases and J by 5 bases, leaving 9 bases between them. Germline V gene lookup returns CDR1 SGHDT and CDR2 YYEEEE. The CDR3 region is CASSSAGHEQYF. Written as DNA, the CDR3 is TGTGCCAGCAGCTCAGCAGGGCACGAGCAGTACTTC.

This clone was counted a single time. The V call is TRBV5-1, the J call TRBJ1-3; a possible D gene is TRBD1 (5 bases). This CDR3 comprises 14 residues. Looked up from germline, CDR1 is SGHRS and CDR2 is YFSETQ. V was cut by 5 bases and J by 3 bases, with 12 bases left in between. The CDR3 sequence: CASRREGSGNTIYF. CDR3 nucleotides: TGCGCCAGCAGGCGAGAGGGGAGTGGAAACACCATATATTTT.

V is TRBV27 and J is TRBJ2-3, with no clear D. The germline V and J ends were trimmed by 5 bases and 1 base, with 13 bases remaining between them. CDR3 length: 15 amino acids. The germline V gene encodes CDR1 MNHEY and CDR2 SMNVEV (reference sequence). The CDR3 is CASSLSTHGTDTQYF. The DNA of the CDR3 is TGTGCCAGCAGTCTCTCCACCCACGGCACAGATACGCAGTATTTT.

The V gene is TRBV5-4, the J gene TRBJ1-2; TRBD1 is a possible D gene (6 bases). From germline, CDR1 is SGHNT and CDR2 YYREEE (reference sequence). CDR3 length: 15 amino acids. Trimming left V 0 bases short and J 4 bases short, with 13 bases between. The CDR3 here is CASSLEYWDIYGYTF. The CDR3 DNA follows: TGTGCCAGCAGCTTGGAGTACTGGGACATCTATGGCTACACCTTC.

This chain connects TRBV27 to TRBJ2-5; a weak D match, TRBD2 (6 bases). The J call is in doubt because the DNA end fits TRBJ2-7 better. Germline values: CDR1 MNHEY, CDR2 SMNVEV (reference sequence). The CDR3 consists of 11 residues. The CDR3 loop reads CASSGRYEQYF. CDR3 bases: TGTGCCAGCAGCGGGAGATACGAGCAGTACTTC.

This sequence joins TRBV20-1 and TRBJ2-1; a weak D match, TRBD2 (5 bases). The CDR3 is made up of 11 amino acids. Germline loops: CDR1 DFQATT, CDR2 SNEGSKA (reference sequence). V lost 5 bases and J lost 7, with 9 bases in between. The CDR3 region has the DNA TGCAGTGCTGAGGAGGTTAATGAGCAGTTCTTC. Translating gives CSAEEVNEQFF.